This entry lists 23 T cell receptor beta chains sequenced from one sample in a study of T cell repertoires in cytomegalovirus infection (dated by TCRdb to the late 2010s). What these receptors recognize is not known. Sequencing used an Illumina HiSeq 1500. The raw public data were reprocessed by TCRdb itself: fastp quality trimming at Q25, MiXCR clonotype calling, in-frame beta chains only. A single entry per CDR3 protein holds the most common genes and DNA from its merged rows. The sample yields about 340,000 distinct CDR3 sequences; 25% to 30% were counted once. The top ten clonotypes cover 20% of the sample. According to the study, the label for this sample's treatment or condition signals: in vitro stimulation with specific CMV peptide epitopes to enrich CMV-specific T cells. This specimen consisted of cultured PBMCs, obtained from culture after CMV antigen stimulation. These receptors all come from a human donor in good health (CMV status not recorded). Some clones in this sample may be carry-over from other donors' samples.

The rearrangement joins TRBV24-1 to TRBJ1-2, with TRBD1 matching 7 bases. The CDR3 extends over 14 amino acids. Losses at the gene ends were 3 bases for V and 4 bases for J; bases not matched to a gene: 4. The germline gives CDR1 KGHDR, CDR2 SFDVKD. In nucleotides, the CDR3 is TGTGCCACCAGTGATCCCGGACAGGCCTATGGCTACACCTTC. Encoded protein: CATSDPGQAYGYTF.

This chain connects TRBV11-2 to TRBJ2-3; D gene unclear. V was pared by 1 base and J by 2 bases, with 13 bases between. The CDR3 sequence is 16 residues long. CDR1 is SGHAT, CDR2 FQNNGV, per germline. The CDR3 sequence: CASSLGVRAHTDTQYF. CDR3 DNA sequence: TGTGCCAGCAGCTTAGGGGTTCGGGCCCACACAGATACGCAGTATTTT.

The chain recombines TRBV20-1 with TRBJ1-4; D gene unclear. Germline V lookup: CDR1 DFQATT, CDR2 SNEGSKA (reference sequence). The CDR3 sequence is 15 residues long. Trimming took 0 bases from V and 8 from J, leaving 16 bases between them. The CDR3 region is CSARDGKGLGEKLFF. As DNA, the CDR3 is TGCAGTGCTAGAGATGGAAAGGGCCTGGGGGAAAAACTGTTTTTT.

This chain joins TRBV7-9 and TRBJ1-5; no firm D call. V lost 5 bases and J 1 base, leaving 15 bases between the germline ends. The CDR3 contains 16 residues. CDR1 is SEHNR and CDR2 is FQNEAQ in the germline V gene (reference sequence). DNA for the CDR3: TGTGCCAGCAGCCCCCTGGGGTGGGGAAGCAATCAGCCCCAGCATTTT. Translated, it gives CASSPLGWGSNQPQHF.

This clonotype was detected a few times. The chain uses TRBV7-9 and TRBJ1-2; perhaps TRBD1 as D (5 bases). CDR3 length equals 13 residues. The germline CDR1 and CDR2 sequences are SEHNR and FQNEAQ (reference sequence). Trimming stripped 1 base from V and 6 bases from J, with 9 bases between. In DNA, the CDR3 is TGTGCCAGCAGCTTAGGGGGGATGGATGGCTACACCTTC. Translated, it gives CASSLGGMDGYTF.

This chain links TRBV13 with TRBJ2-1; 11 nucleotides agree with TRBD2. CDR1 is PRHDT, CDR2 FYEKMQ, per germline (reference sequence). The junction had 11 bases not matched to a gene; V was cut back by 7 bases and J by 9 bases. The CDR3 consists of 15 residues. The CDR3 spells CASTKSSGGASEQFF. For the CDR3, the DNA is TGTGCCAGCACCAAAAGTAGCGGGGGGGCAAGTGAGCAGTTCTTC.

In its sample, this clonotype was seen a few times. The rearrangement joins TRBV7-8 to TRBJ2-7, with TRBD1 identical over 8 bases. Germline V gene sequence: CDR1 SGHVS, CDR2 FQNEAQ. Trimming at V came to 5 bases and at J to 0 bases, leaving 6 bases not matched to a gene. The CDR3 is 15 amino acids. In DNA, the CDR3 is TGTGCCAGCAGCCCCCGGACAGGGCACTCCTACGAGCAGTACTTC. Protein: CASSPRTGHSYEQYF.

The chain is built from TRBV6-6 and TRBJ2-3, with 11 positions matching TRBD2. The CDR3 is 16 amino acids. The J segment lost 2 bases and the V segment lost 3 bases, leaving 4 bases of the junction unmatched. Germline loops: CDR1 MNHNY, CDR2 SVGAGI (reference sequence). CDR3: CASSYRLAGNTDTQYF. In DNA, the CDR3 is TGTGCCAGCAGTTATAGACTAGCGGGGAACACAGATACGCAGTATTTT.

This clonotype was detected a few times. J is TRBJ1-2 and V is TRBV12-3 or TRBV12-4, with D perhaps matching TRBD1 (6 bases). Trimming took 6 bases from V and 4 from J, leaving 12 bases between them. The CDR3 sequence is 13 residues long. CDR3 bases: TGTGCCAGCAGGGTTACAGGGACCTATGGCTACACCTTC. It is translated as CASRVTGTYGYTF.

The chain is built from TRBV6-4 and TRBJ1-1; D gene uncertain. The CDR3 consists of 14 residues. V lost 3 bases to trimming and J lost 1 base, with 9 bases between them. CDR1 and CDR2 (germline): MRHNA, SNTAGT. CDR3 residues: CASSERGGNTEAFF. For the CDR3, the DNA is TGTGCCAGCAGTGAGCGGGGAGGGAACACTGAAGCTTTCTTT.

This chain joins TRBV6-1 and TRBJ2-5; no reliable D call. The germline V and J ends were trimmed by 6 bases and 5 bases, with 13 bases remaining between them. The CDR3 consists of 13 residues. The germline CDR1 and CDR2 sequences are MNHNS and SASEGT. CDR3 in amino acids: CASRARHAETQYF. CDR3 coding DNA: TGTGCCAGCAGAGCAAGGCATGCGGAGACCCAGTACTTC.

The V call is TRBV4-2, the J call TRBJ1-2; D possibly corresponds to TRBD1 (6 bases). V lost 1 base and J 5 bases, leaving 14 bases between the germline ends. There are 15 residues in the CDR3. CDR1 and CDR2 (germline): LGHNA, YNFKEQ. CDR3 in DNA: TGTGCCAGCAGCCAAGGGGGGACATCGGTATATGGCTACACCTTC. Its protein is CASSQGGTSVYGYTF.

The chain recombines TRBV5-1 with TRBJ1-3; possibly TRBD1 for D (6 bases). Germline lookup yields CDR1 SGHRS and CDR2 YFSETQ. The CDR3 has 16 residues. The V end lost 3 bases, the J end lost 0 bases, and 13 bases lay between the germline ends. The CDR3: CASSSQGTSSGNTIYF. The CDR3, as DNA: TGCGCCAGCAGCTCGCAGGGGACTAGCTCTGGAAACACCATATATTTT.

This clonotype came up many times. This chain links TRBV7-3 with TRBJ2-2; D ambiguous. V was cut by 6 bases and J by 1 base, with 21 bases left in between. Germline V gene data show CDR1 as SGHTA and CDR2 as FQGTGA. This CDR3 has 18 amino acids. The CDR3, as DNA: TGTGCCAGCAGACCTCCCGGATTCAATCTTGAGAACACCGGGGAGCTGTTTTTT. Protein product: CASRPPGFNLENTGELFF.

In its sample, this clonotype was seen a few times. CDR3 region: CASSLPQGAGTGELFF. The CDR3 nucleotides read TGTGCCAGTAGCTTACCACAGGGGGCGGGCACCGGGGAGCTGTTTTTT. J is TRBJ2-2 and V is TRBV19, with TRBD1 identical over 9 bases. The CDR3 is 16 amino acids. J gave up 4 bases and V 6 bases, and 9 bases lay outside the gene matches. CDR1 and CDR2 from the germline V gene are LNHDA and SQIVND (reference sequence).

CDR3 DNA: TGTGCCAGCAGTAACTCACAGAACACCGGGGAGCTGTTTTTT. Its translation: CASSNSQNTGELFF. The J gene is TRBJ2-2, the V gene TRBV2; no firm D call. Per germline, CDR1 SNHLY and CDR2 FYNNEI. CDR3 length equals 14 residues. V was pared by 5 bases and J by 1 base, with 8 bases between.

This clonotype appeared a few times. The junction shows a germline mismatch at one end, possibly a read error. The chain employs TRBV4-1 and TRBJ2-3, with a tentative D call TRBD2 (5 bases). The V gene's germline CDR1 is MGHRA and CDR2 YSYEKL. The CDR3 loop spans 15 amino acids. CDR3 region: CASSQVPGNTDTQYF. The CDR3 nucleotides read TGTGCCAGCAGCCAAGTCCCGGGGAACACAGATACGCAGTATTTT.

This clonotype was picked up many times. The gene calls are TRBV7-3 and TRBJ2-7, with 9 bases matching TRBD1. V lost 5 bases, J lost 3 bases, and 8 bases stayed unmatched. CDR1 is SGHTA, CDR2 FQGTGA, per germline. The CDR3 is 15 residues long. The CDR3: CASSPSRDRVYEQYF. In nucleotides, the CDR3 is TGTGCCAGCAGCCCAAGCCGGGACAGGGTCTACGAGCAGTACTTC.

The chain carries TRBV7-9 and TRBJ1-1; perhaps TRBD1 as D (6 bases). The germline V gene encodes CDR1 SEHNR and CDR2 FQNEAQ (reference sequence). Trimming cost V 8 bases and J 1 base, with 11 bases left between them. The CDR3 covers 13 residues. DNA for the CDR3: TGTGCCAGCCTAAGGGGACAGAACACTGAAGCTTTCTTT. Protein: CASLRGQNTEAFF. Combining the CDR3 with reference TRBV7-9 and TRBJ1-1 gives the whole variable domain DTGVSQNPRHKITKRGQNVTFRCDPISEHNRLYWYRQTLGQGPEFLTYFQNEAQLEKSRLLSDRFSAERPKGSFSTLEIQRTEQGDSAMYLCASLRGQNTEAFFGQGTRLTVV.

This clonotype was observed a handful of times. The genes are TRBV28 and TRBJ2-5, with 8 bases fitting TRBD2. Trimming at V came to 2 bases and at J to 5 bases, leaving 7 bases not matched to a gene. Germline V gene lookup returns CDR1 MDHEN and CDR2 SYDVKM. This CDR3 contains 15 residues. For the CDR3, the DNA is TGTGCCAGCAGTTTACAGCGGGAGTTTGGGGAGACCCAGTACTTC. Residues: CASSLQREFGETQYF.

The chain couples TRBV7-2 to TRBJ2-5; 12 bases agree with TRBD2. Germline-derived CDR1 and CDR2 are SGHTA and FQGNSA. The CDR3 is made up of 15 amino acids. J lost 4 bases, V lost 4 bases, and 4 bases had no gene match. The DNA for the CDR3 is TGTGCCAGCAGCTGGGGACTAGCGGGTGGAGAGACCCAGTACTTC. Protein: CASSWGLAGGETQYF.

This clonotype has only a few counts. This chain joins TRBV6-1 and TRBJ2-7; perhaps TRBD2 as D (5 bases). V lost 6 bases to trimming and J lost 0 bases, with 12 bases between them. The germline CDR1 and CDR2 sequences are MNHNS and SASEGT. CDR3 length: 14 residues. CDR3 sequence: CASRIDGNSYEQYF. The CDR3 bases are TGTGCCAGCAGGATAGACGGGAACTCCTACGAGCAGTACTTC.

This clonotype has just a few counts. The V gene is TRBV27, the J gene TRBJ2-6, with D possibly being TRBD1 (5 bases). V lost 0 bases, J lost 2 bases, and 14 bases lay in between. This CDR3 is built from 18 residues. Germline loops: CDR1 MNHEY, CDR2 SMNVEV (reference sequence). This CDR3 is CASSLSIQGVAGANVLTF. CDR3 bases: TGTGCCAGCAGTTTATCGATCCAGGGTGTAGCTGGGGCCAACGTCCTGACTTTC.